This passage covers 21 T cell receptor beta chains from one sample sequenced in a study of T cell responses to AZD1222 COVID-19 vaccine. Generated by immunoSEQ multiplex PCR, the TCRdb table keeps only in-frame clones and is missing some. The sample has 130,000 to 150,000 clones, 90% to 95% seen once. Sequencing was performed on peripheral blood, taken on day 0 of MenACWY control vaccination. The origin of the receptors is an adult in good health.

The chain employs TRBV7-3 and TRBJ2-1; D is possibly TRBD1 (5 bases). V was cut by 2 bases and J by 4 bases, with 12 bases left in between. In germline, CDR1 is SGHTA, CDR2 FQGTGA. The CDR3 is made up of 15 amino acids. The CDR3 loop reads CASSLGGALYNEQFF. Here the CDR3 DNA reads TGTGCCAGCAGCTTAGGTGGGGCACTTTACAATGAGCAGTTCTTC.

The rearrangement links TRBV12-3 or TRBV12-4 to TRBJ2-3; D is uncertain. This CDR3 spans 12 amino acids. V was trimmed by 1 base and J by 4 bases, leaving 3 bases between them. Written as DNA, the CDR3 is TGTGCCAGCAGTTTAGTGCCAGATACGCAGTATTTT. Its translation: CASSLVPDTQYF.

The chain uses TRBV19 and TRBJ1-5, with D uncertain. From germline, CDR1 is LNHDA and CDR2 SQIVND (reference sequence). This CDR3 is built from 14 residues. V dropped 0 bases and J dropped 3 bases, with 6 bases sitting between them. The CDR3: CASSIEGYNQPQHF. The CDR3 coding sequence is TGTGCCAGTAGTATAGAGGGATACAATCAGCCCCAGCATTTT.

The chain links TRBV24-1 to TRBJ2-1; 13 bases are a match to TRBD2. In germline, CDR1 is KGHDR, CDR2 SFDVKD. The CDR3 loop spans 17 amino acids. Trimming took 4 bases from V and 0 from J; bases not matched to a gene: 2. CDR3 nucleotides: TGTGCCACCAGTGACCGGACTAGCGGGAGCTCCTACAATGAGCAGTTCTTC. This translates into CATSDRTSGSSYNEQFF.

This clone has a single count. This chain connects TRBV6-1 to TRBJ2-7, with D possibly being TRBD1 (7 bases). The CDR3 loop spans 15 amino acids. CDR1 is MNHNS and CDR2 is SASEGT in the germline V gene. Deletions cut 2 bases from V and 3 bases from J, with 14 bases between. DNA for the CDR3: TGTGCCAGCAGTGAAAGGGGGGACAGAGTCTACGAGCAGTACTTC. Its translation is CASSERGDRVYEQYF.

V is TRBV28 and J is TRBJ1-4; 9 bases fit TRBD1. This CDR3 is built from 15 residues. Germline V gives CDR1 MDHEN, CDR2 SYDVKM. V trimming: 4 bases; J trimming: 8 bases; junction bases outside the gene matches: 8. In DNA, the CDR3 is TGTGCCAGCAGTTCGAACAGGGGGCCTGGCGAAAAACTGTTTTTT. This gives the protein CASSSNRGPGEKLFF.

This clone appeared once. The CDR3 reads CASSLSPRSSYNSPLHF. DNA for the CDR3: TGTGCCAGCAGCTTATCCCCGCGGAGCTCCTATAATTCACCCCTCCACTTT. This sequence joins TRBV7-3 and TRBJ1-6; D unresolved. The CDR3 extends over 17 amino acids. Trimming removed 2 bases from V and 0 bases from J, with 11 bases in between. The V gene's germline CDR1 is SGHTA and CDR2 FQGTGA.

The chain is built from TRBV9 and TRBJ2-2; 8 positions agree with TRBD2. Germline CDR1 SGDLS, CDR2 YYNGEE. There are 15 residues in the CDR3. The V gene end was trimmed by 4 bases and the J gene end by 4 bases; junction bases not matched to a gene: 6. The CDR3 here is CASSPGTRGTGELFF. The CDR3 DNA follows: TGTGCCAGCAGCCCCGGGACTAGGGGCACCGGGGAGCTGTTTTTT.

The chain combines TRBV5-6 with TRBJ1-4; a possible D gene is TRBD1 (5 bases). The CDR3 extends over 14 amino acids. Trimming pared 3 bases from V and 3 bases from J, leaving 9 bases between. The germline CDR1 and CDR2 sequences are SGHDT and YYEEEE. The CDR3 loop reads CASSWGRANEKLFF. CDR3 DNA sequence: TGTGCCAGCAGCTGGGGACGGGCTAATGAAAAACTGTTTTTT.

V usage is TRBV7-6 and J usage is TRBJ2-2; 7 positions agree with TRBD1. The CDR3 loop spans 15 amino acids. The germline V gene has CDR1 SGHVS and CDR2 FNYEAQ. V shed 5 bases and J 5 bases; nucleotides not matched to a gene: 8. This CDR3 is CASSLYRGETGELFF. CDR3 sequence (DNA): TGTGCCAGCAGCCTTTACAGGGGTGAAACCGGGGAGCTGTTTTTT.

J is TRBJ1-1 and V is TRBV15; D possibly corresponds to TRBD1 (6 bases). Germline assignment: CDR1 LNHNV and CDR2 YYDKDF (reference sequence). The CDR3 has 13 amino acids. Trimming took 9 bases from V and 1 from J, leaving 12 bases between them. The CDR3 reads CATSDRRNTEAFF. The CDR3 nucleotides read TGTGCCACTAGTGACAGGAGGAACACTGAAGCTTTCTTT.

This clone turned up a few times. This chain links TRBV18 with TRBJ1-5; D gene ambiguous. Germline V gene lookup returns CDR1 KGHSH and CDR2 LQKENI. This CDR3 has 13 amino acids. The V and J ends lost 7 bases and 3 bases respectively, with 10 bases between them. CDR3 protein: CASFAGYNQPQHF. The CDR3 nucleotides read TGTGCCAGCTTCGCAGGCTACAATCAGCCCCAGCATTTT.

The rearrangement joins TRBV3-1 (or the pseudogene TRBV3-2) to TRBJ1-1; no clear D. The length of the CDR3 is 13 residues. Trimming shortened V by 4 bases and J by 5 bases, and 11 bases separated the two germline ends. In germline, CDR1 is LGHDT, CDR2 YNNKEL (reference sequence). CDR3 sequence (DNA): TGTGCCAGCAGCCTCTCGCTTAAAACTGAAGCTTTCTTT. Translating it yields CASSLSLKTEAFF.

This clone appeared once. CDR3 amino acids: CAWPPRGANTGELFF. Here the CDR3 DNA reads TGTGCCTGGCCCCCCCGGGGGGCGAACACCGGGGAGCTGTTTTTT. This chain links TRBV30 with TRBJ2-2, with 7 bases lining up with TRBD2. The CDR3 has 15 residues. The V segment lost 5 bases and the J segment 0 bases; nucleotides outside the gene matches: 6. Germline V lookup: CDR1 GTSNPN, CDR2 SVGIG (reference sequence).

The chain is built from TRBV6-5 and TRBJ1-1, with 7 bases that match TRBD1. The CDR3 is made up of 15 amino acids. CDR1 and CDR2 from the germline V gene are MNHEY and SVGAGI. The J segment lost 3 bases and the V segment lost 6 bases, leaving 10 bases of the junction unmatched. The CDR3 protein is CASSRDSDPYTEAFF. The CDR3 DNA reads TGTGCCAGCAGCCGGGACAGCGATCCTTACACTGAAGCTTTCTTT.

To note about this clone: This sample also contains other DNA sequences that code for the same CDR3. The chain carries TRBV7-3 and TRBJ2-1; D is possibly TRBD1 (6 bases). The germline gives CDR1 SGHTA, CDR2 FQGTGA. The ends were cut back, 0 bases at V and 8 bases at J, with 8 bases in the middle. The CDR3 is made up of 13 amino acids. The CDR3 DNA is TGTGCCAGCAGCTTAACGAGACAGGATGAGCAGTTCTTC. It is translated as CASSLTRQDEQFF.

V usage is TRBV3-1 (or the pseudogene TRBV3-2) and J usage is TRBJ2-1; 8 bases fit TRBD2. This CDR3 is 14 amino acids long. CDR1 and CDR2 (germline): LGHDT, YNNKEL (reference sequence). V trimming: 4 bases; J trimming: 8 bases; junction bases outside the gene matches: 7. CDR3: CASSLRGGTDEQFF. CDR3 nucleotide sequence: TGTGCCAGCAGCCTACGGGGGGGTACCGATGAGCAGTTCTTC.

The V and J genes are TRBV27 and TRBJ1-3; no definite D call. This CDR3 comprises 11 residues. Germline V gene lookup returns CDR1 MNHEY and CDR2 SMNVEV (reference sequence). The CDR3 region is CAAGSGNTIYF. The CDR3 region has the DNA TGTGCGGCCGGCTCTGGAAACACCATATATTTT.

V and J are TRBV2 and TRBJ2-4; TRBD2 matches 7 bases. J gave up 7 bases and V 10 bases, and 7 bases lay outside the gene matches. CDR3 length: 12 amino acids. CDR1 is SNHLY, CDR2 FYNNEI, per germline. In nucleotides, the CDR3 is TGTGCCACCAGGCGGGAGTCGAACATTCAGTACTTC. Its translation is CATRRESNIQYF.

CDR3 loop: CASSYSETGYGYTF. As DNA, the CDR3 is TGTGCCAGCAGTTACTCGGAGACCGGCTATGGCTACACCTTC. The rearrangement links TRBV6-5 to TRBJ1-2; D uncertain. The V end was cut by 0 bases, the J end by 4 bases, with 9 bases between. The CDR3 has 14 residues. CDR1 MNHEY and CDR2 SVGAGI come from the germline V gene.

The CDR3 loop is CATSRDRWTEAFF. The CDR3, as DNA: TGTGCCACCAGCAGAGATCGGTGGACTGAAGCTTTCTTT. This sequence joins TRBV15 and TRBJ1-1; D is unresolved. The CDR3 sequence is 13 residues long. CDR1 is LNHNV and CDR2 is YYDKDF in the germline V gene (reference sequence). The V and J ends lost 0 bases and 5 bases respectively, with 7 bases between them.